This T cell receptor beta chain came from a study of identical twins. Ten or more counts support this clonotype. In germline, CDR1 is SGDLS, CDR2 YYNGEE. Trimming took 4 bases from V and 6 from J, leaving 13 bases between them. The CDR3 has 14 residues. In TCRdb, the 5' RACE reads were re-called with MiXCR into one record per CDR3 protein. Of around 340,000 distinct CDR3 sequences in the sample, about 9% were seen once. Sequenced input: naive T cells sorted from blood. The clonotype originates from a woman aged 45 to 65 in good health. The chain has TRBV9 and TRBJ1-4; unclear D gene. The CDR3 sequence is CASSFSANDEKLFF. The CDR3 DNA is TGTGCCAGCAGCTTTTCGGCCAACGATGAAAAACTGTTTTTT.